This T cell receptor (beta chain) was retrieved from a study of blood T cells in healthy people across ages. Next came a second PCR, run for about 7 to 12 cycles, which used a sample-barcoded 5' primer along with a J-beta primer mix. All cDNA molecules were each tagged by a template-switch adaptor with 12 random nucleotides. In TCRdb, the 5' RACE reads were re-called with MiXCR into one record per CDR3 protein. Of 1.5 million or so distinct CDR3 sequences in the sample, approximately 42% are singletons; the top ten hold just over 4%. The germline V and J ends were trimmed by 4 bases and 8 bases, with 14 bases remaining between them. Germline lookup yields CDR1 DFQATT and CDR2 SNEGSKA (reference sequence). The CDR3 consists of 12 residues. As to this clonotype: Its target is unknown.

Study-wide results and caveats: The long-lived group displayed more naive CD4+ cells, plus higher diversity, than the aged donors did.

Sequencing used blood. The clonotype was recovered from a woman aged 18-30 years in good health. This chain uses TRBV20-1 with TRBJ1-2, with D perhaps TRBD1 (6 bases). In nucleotides, the CDR3 is TGCAGTGCTAAAACAGGGTCTATCGGCTACACCTTC. Residues: CSAKTGSIGYTF.